The following is a TCR beta chain sequence with its context. Antigen unknown. Germline V gives CDR1 LNHNV, CDR2 YYDKDF (reference sequence). The junction had 10 bases not matched to a gene; V was cut back by 4 bases and J by 8 bases. This CDR3 has 15 amino acids. One entry per CDR3 protein results from TCRdb running MiXCR on the reads. Among some 920,000 distinct CDR3 sequences listed, about a third were seen once. These data belong to a study of T cell repertoires in cytomegalovirus infection. Whole-study context: Peptides in the study included HLA-C-restricted and HLA-B-restricted CMV epitopes.

Findings and caveats of the study: Predominance within the ex vivo response was attributable to HLA-C-restricted CMV-specific TCR beta clonotypes. Based on cumulative public TCR beta family frequency, carriers of CMV plus the relevant HLA were identified.

The genes are TRBV15 and TRBJ1-4, with 7 bases that match TRBD1. Specimen: cultured CD8+ T cells from PBMCs, collected from culture after CMV antigen stimulation. This clonotype originated in a human donor in good health (CMV status not recorded). Some clones in this sample may be carry-over from other donors' samples. The CDR3 spells CATSNLDRAGEKLFF. The DNA for the CDR3 is TGTGCCACCAGCAACCTAGACAGGGCCGGCGAAAAACTGTTTTTT. Based on the CDR3 plus reference TRBV15 and TRBJ1-4, the full variable domain is DAMVIQNPRYQVTQFGKPVTLSCSQTLNHNVMYWYQQKSSQAPKLLFHYYDKDFNNEADTPDNFQSRRPNTSFCFLDIRSPGLGDTAMYLCATSNLDRAGEKLFFGSGTQLSVL.